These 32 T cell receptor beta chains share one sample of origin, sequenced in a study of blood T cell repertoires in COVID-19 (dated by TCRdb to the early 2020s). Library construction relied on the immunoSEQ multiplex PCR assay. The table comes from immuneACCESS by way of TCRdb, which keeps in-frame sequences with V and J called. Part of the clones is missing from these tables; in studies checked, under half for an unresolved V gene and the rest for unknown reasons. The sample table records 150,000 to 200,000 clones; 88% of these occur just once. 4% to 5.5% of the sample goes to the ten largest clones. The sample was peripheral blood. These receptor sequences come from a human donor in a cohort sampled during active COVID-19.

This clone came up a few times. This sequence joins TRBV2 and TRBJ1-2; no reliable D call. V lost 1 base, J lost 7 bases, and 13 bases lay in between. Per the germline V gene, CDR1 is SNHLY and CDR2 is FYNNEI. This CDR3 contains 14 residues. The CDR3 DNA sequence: TGTGCCAGCAGTGAAGAGGCAGGACGGGGTGGCTACACCTTC. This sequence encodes CASSEEAGRGGYTF.

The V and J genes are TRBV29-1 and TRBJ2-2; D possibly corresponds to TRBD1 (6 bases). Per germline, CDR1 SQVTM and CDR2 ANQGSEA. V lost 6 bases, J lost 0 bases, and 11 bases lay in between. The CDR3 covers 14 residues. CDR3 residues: CSVSGTPNTGELFF. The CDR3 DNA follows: TGCAGCGTATCCGGGACACCGAACACCGGGGAGCTGTTTTTT.

The CDR3: CASSMGVRGDGSTYEQYF. For the CDR3, the DNA is TGTGCCAGCAGCATGGGAGTCCGGGGGGATGGGTCTACCTACGAGCAGTACTTC. The chain carries TRBV27 and TRBJ2-7; 7 positions match TRBD2. The CDR3 is made up of 18 amino acids. Germline trimming cut 6 bases from V and 2 bases from J; bases unmatched to any gene: 19. CDR1 is MNHEY and CDR2 is SMNVEV in the germline V gene (reference sequence).

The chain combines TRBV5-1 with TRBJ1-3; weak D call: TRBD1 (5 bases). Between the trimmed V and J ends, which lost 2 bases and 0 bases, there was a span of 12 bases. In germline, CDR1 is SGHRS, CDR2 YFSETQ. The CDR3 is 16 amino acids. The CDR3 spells CASSLQQVISGNTIYF. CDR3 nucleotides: TGCGCCAGCAGCTTACAACAGGTTATCTCTGGAAACACCATATATTTT.

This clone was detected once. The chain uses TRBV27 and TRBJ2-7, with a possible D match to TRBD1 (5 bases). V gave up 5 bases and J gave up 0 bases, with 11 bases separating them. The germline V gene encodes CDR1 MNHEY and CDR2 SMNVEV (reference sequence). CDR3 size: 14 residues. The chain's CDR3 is CASSPRQNSYEQYF. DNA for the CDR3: TGTGCCAGCAGTCCTCGACAGAACTCCTACGAGCAGTACTTC.

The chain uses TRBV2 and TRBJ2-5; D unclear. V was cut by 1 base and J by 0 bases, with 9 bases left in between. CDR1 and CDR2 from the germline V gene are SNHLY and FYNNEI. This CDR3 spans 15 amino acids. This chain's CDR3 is CASSEGAVYQETQYF. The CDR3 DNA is TGTGCCAGCAGTGAAGGGGCAGTGTACCAAGAGACCCAGTACTTC.

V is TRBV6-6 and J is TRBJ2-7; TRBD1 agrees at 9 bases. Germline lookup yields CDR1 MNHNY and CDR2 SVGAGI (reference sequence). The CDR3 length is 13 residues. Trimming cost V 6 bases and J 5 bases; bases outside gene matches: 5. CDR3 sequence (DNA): TGTGCCAGCAGCCGGGACAGGGTTAACGAGCAGTACTTC. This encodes CASSRDRVNEQYF.

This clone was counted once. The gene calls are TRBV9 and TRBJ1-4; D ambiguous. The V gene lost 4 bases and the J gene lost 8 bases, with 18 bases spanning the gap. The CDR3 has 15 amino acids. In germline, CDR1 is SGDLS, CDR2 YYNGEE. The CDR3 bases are TGTGCCAGCAGCTTCCATGCAGGTGGCGCGGAAAAACTGTTTTTT. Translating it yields CASSFHAGGAEKLFF. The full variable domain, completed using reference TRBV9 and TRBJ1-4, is DSGVTQTPKHLITATGQRVTLRCSPRSGDLSVYWYQQSLDQGLQFLIQYYNGEERAKGNILERFSAQQFPDLHSELNLSSLELGDSALYFCASSFHAGGAEKLFFGSGTQLSVL.

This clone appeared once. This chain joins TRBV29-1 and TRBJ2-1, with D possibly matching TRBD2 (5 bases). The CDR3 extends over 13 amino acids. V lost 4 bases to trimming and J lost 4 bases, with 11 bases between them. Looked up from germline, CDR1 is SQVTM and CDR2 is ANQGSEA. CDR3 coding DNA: TGCAGCGTTGTCTCGGGGTGGTACAATGAGCAGTTCTTC. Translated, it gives CSVVSGWYNEQFF.

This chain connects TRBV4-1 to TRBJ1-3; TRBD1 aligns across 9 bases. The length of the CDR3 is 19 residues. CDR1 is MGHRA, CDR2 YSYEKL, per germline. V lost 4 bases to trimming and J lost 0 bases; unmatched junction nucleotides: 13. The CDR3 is CASSLSGQGSPSSGNTIYF. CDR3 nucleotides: TGCGCCAGCAGCCTCTCGGGACAGGGATCGCCAAGCTCTGGAAACACCATATATTTT.

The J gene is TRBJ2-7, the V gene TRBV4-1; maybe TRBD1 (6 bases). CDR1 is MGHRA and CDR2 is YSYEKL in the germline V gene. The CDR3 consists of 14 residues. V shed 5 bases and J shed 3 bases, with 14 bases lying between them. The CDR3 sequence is CASSLAGQNYEQYF. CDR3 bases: TGCGCCAGCAGCTTGGCCGGACAGAACTACGAGCAGTACTTC.

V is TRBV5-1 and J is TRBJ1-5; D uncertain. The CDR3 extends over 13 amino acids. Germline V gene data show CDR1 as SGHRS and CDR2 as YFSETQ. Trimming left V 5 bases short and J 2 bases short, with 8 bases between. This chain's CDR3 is CASREGGNQPQHF. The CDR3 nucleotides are TGCGCCAGCAGGGAGGGTGGCAATCAGCCCCAGCATTTT.

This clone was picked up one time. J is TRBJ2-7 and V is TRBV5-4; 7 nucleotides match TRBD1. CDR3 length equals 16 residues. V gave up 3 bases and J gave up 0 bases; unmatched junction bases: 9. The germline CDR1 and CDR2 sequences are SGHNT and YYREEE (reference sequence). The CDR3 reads CASSSRPGTVSYEQYF. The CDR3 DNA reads TGTGCCAGCAGCTCTCGGCCTGGGACAGTCTCCTACGAGCAGTACTTC.

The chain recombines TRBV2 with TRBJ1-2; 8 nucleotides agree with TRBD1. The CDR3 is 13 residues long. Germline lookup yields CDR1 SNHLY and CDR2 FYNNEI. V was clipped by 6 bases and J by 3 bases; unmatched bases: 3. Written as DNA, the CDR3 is TGTGCCAGCAGCGTGACAGGGGACTATGGCTACACCTTC. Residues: CASSVTGDYGYTF.

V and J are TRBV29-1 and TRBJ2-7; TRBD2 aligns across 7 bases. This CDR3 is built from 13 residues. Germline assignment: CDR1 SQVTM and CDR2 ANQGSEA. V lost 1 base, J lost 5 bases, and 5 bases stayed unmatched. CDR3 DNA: TGCAGCGTTGAAGGCGGGAGAGGGGACGAGCAGTACTTC. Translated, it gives CSVEGGRGDEQYF.

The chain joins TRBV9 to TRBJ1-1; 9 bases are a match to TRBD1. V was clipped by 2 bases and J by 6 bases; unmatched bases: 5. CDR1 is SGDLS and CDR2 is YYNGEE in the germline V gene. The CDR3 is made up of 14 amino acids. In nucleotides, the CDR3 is TGTGCCAGCAGCGTCGGGACAGGGAGTCCTGAAGCTTTCTTT. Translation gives CASSVGTGSPEAFF. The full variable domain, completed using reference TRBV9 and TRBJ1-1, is DSGVTQTPKHLITATGQRVTLRCSPRSGDLSVYWYQQSLDQGLQFLIQYYNGEERAKGNILERFSAQQFPDLHSELNLSSLELGDSALYFCASSVGTGSPEAFFGQGTRLTVV.

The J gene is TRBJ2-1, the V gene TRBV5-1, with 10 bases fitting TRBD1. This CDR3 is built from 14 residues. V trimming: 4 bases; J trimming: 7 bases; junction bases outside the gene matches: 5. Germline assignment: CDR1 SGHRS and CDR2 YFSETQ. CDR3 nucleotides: TGCGCCAGCAGCCCCGGACAGGGGGGGAATGAGCAGTTCTTC. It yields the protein CASSPGQGGNEQFF. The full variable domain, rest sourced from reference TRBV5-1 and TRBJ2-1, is KAGVTQTPRYLIKTRGQQVTLSCSPISGHRSVSWYQQTPGQGLQFLFEYFSETQRNKGNFPGRFSGRQFSNSRSEMNVSTLELGDSALYLCASSPGQGGNEQFFGPGTRLTVL.

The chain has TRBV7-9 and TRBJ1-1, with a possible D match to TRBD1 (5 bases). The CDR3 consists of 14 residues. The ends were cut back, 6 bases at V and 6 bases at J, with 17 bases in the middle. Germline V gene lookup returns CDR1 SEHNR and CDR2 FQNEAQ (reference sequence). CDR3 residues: CASSSGGKVAEAFF. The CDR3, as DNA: TGTGCCAGCAGTTCGGGGGGGAAAGTGGCTGAAGCTTTCTTT.

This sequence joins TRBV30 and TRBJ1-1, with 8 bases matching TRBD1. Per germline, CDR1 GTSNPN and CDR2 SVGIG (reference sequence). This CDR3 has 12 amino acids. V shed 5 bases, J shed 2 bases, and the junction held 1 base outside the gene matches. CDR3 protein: CAWGQGNTEAFF. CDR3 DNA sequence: TGTGCCTGGGGACAGGGAAACACTGAAGCTTTCTTT.

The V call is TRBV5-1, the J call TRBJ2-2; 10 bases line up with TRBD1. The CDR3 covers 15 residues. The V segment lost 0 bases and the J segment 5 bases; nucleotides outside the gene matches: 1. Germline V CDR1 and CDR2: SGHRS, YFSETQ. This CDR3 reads CASSLGQGATGELFF. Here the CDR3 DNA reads TGCGCCAGCAGCTTGGGACAGGGGGCGACCGGGGAGCTGTTTTTT.

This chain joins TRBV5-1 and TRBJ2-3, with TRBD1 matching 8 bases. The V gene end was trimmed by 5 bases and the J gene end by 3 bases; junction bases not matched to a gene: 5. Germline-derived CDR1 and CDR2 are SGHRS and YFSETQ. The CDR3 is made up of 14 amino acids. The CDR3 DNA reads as TGCGCCAGCAGATCCCGGACAGGGACAGATACGCAGTATTTT. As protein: CASRSRTGTDTQYF.

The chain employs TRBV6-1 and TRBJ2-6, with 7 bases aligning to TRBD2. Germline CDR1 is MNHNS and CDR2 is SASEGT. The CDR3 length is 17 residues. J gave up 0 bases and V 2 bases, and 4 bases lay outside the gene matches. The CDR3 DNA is TGTGCCAGCAGTGAATGGGGACTAAGCTCTGGGGCCAACGTCCTGACTTTC. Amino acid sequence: CASSEWGLSSGANVLTF.

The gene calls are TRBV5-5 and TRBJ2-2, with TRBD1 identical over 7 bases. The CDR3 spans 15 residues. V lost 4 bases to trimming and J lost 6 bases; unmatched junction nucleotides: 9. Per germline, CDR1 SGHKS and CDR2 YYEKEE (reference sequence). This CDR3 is CASSRIQGLAGELFF. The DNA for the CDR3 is TGTGCCAGCAGCAGGATACAGGGGCTGGCCGGGGAGCTGTTTTTT.

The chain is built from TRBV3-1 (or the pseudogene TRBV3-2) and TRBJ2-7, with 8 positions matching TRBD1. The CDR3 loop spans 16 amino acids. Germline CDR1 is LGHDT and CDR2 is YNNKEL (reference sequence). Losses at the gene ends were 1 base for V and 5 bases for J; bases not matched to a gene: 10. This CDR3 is CASSQAGRGLIHEQYF. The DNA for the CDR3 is TGTGCCAGCAGCCAAGCGGGCAGGGGGCTAATCCACGAGCAGTACTTC.

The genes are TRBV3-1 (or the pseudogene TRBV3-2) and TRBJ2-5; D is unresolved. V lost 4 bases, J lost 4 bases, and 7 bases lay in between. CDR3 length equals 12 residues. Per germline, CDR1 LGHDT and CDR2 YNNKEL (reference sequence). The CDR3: CASSPGGETQYF. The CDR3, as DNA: TGTGCCAGCAGCCCCGGCGGAGAGACCCAGTACTTC.

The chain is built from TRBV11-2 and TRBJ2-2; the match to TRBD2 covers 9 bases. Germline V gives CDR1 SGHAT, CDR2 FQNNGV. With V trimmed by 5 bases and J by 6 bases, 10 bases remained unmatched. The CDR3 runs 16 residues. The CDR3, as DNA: TGTGCCAGCAGCCGGTGGGGGACTAGCAGCCCCGGGGAGCTGTTTTTT. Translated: CASSRWGTSSPGELFF.

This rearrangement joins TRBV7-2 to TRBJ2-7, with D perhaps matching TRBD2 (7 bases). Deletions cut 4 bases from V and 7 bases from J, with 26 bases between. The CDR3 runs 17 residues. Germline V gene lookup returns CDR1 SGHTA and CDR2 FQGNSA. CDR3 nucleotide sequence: TGTGCCAGCAGCTCGCAAATGGGGGGGCCCTTATCCCGGGAGCAGTACTTC. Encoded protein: CASSSQMGGPLSREQYF.

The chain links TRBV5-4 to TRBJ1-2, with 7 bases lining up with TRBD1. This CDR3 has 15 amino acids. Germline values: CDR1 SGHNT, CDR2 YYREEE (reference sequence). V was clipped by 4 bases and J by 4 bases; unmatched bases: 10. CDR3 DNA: TGTGCCAGCAGCCTACCGGGACAGACCTTCTATGGCTACACCTTC. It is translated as CASSLPGQTFYGYTF.

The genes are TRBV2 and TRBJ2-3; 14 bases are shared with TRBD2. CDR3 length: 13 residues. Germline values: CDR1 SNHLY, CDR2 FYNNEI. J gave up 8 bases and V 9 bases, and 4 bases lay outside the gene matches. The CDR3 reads CARGLAGVGTQYF. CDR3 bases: TGTGCCAGGGGACTAGCGGGAGTAGGTACGCAGTATTTT.

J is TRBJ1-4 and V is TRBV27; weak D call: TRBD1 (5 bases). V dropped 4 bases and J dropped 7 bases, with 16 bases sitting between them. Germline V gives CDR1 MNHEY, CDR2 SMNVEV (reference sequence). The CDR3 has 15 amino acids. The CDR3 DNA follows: TGTGCCAGCAGTTCCATCGACAGCCGTGGTGAAAAACTGTTTTTT. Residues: CASSSIDSRGEKLFF.

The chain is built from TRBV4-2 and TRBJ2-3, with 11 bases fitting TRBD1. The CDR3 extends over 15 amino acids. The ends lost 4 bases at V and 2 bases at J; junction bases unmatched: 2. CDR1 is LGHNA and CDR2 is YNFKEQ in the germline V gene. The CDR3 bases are TGTGCCAGCAGCCGGGACAGGGGGGTCACAGATACGCAGTATTTT. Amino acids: CASSRDRGVTDTQYF.

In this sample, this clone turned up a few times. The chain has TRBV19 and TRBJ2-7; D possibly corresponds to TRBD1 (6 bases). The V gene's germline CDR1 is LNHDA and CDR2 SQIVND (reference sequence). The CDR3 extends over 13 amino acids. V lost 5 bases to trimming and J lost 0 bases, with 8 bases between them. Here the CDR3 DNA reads TGTGCCAGTAGTGGACAGAGCTCCTACGAGCAGTACTTC. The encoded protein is CASSGQSSYEQYF.